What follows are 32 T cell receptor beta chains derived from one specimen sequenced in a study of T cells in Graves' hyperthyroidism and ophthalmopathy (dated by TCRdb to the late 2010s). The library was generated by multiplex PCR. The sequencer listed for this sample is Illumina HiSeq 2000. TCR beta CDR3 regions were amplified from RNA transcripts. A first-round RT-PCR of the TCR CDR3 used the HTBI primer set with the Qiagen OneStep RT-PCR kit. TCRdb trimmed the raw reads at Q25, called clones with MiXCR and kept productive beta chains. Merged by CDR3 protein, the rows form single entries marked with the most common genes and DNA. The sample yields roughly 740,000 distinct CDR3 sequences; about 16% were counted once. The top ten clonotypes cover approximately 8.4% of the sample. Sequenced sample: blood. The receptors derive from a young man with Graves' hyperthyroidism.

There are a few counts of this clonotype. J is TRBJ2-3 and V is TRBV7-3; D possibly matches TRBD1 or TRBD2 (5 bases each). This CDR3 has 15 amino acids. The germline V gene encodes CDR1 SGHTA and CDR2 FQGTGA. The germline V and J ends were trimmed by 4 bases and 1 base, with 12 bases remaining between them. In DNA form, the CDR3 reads TGTGCCAGCAGCTCCGGTGGGGGAGGCACAGATACGCAGTATTTT. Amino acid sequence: CASSSGGGGTDTQYF.

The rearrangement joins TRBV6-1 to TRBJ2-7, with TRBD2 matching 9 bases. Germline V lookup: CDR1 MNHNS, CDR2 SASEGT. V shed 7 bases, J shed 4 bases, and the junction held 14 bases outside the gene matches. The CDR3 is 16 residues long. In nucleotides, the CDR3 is TGTGCCAGCACCCCTACTCTTAGCAGCGGGGGGTACGAGCAGTACTTC. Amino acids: CASTPTLSSGGYEQYF.

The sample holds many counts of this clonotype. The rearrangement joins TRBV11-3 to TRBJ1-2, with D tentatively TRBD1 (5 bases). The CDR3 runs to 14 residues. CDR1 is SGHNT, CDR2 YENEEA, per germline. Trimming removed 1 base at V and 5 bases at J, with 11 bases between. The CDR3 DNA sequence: TGTGCCAGCAGCTTAGGGAAAGAGGGGTATGGCTACACCTTC. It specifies CASSLGKEGYGYTF. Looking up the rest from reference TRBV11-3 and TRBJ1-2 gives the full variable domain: EAGVVQSPRYKIIEKKQPVAFWCNPISGHNTLYWYLQNLGQGPELLIRYENEEAVDDSQLPKDRFSAERLKGVDSTLKIQPAELGDSAVYLCASSLGKEGYGYTFGSGTRLTVV.

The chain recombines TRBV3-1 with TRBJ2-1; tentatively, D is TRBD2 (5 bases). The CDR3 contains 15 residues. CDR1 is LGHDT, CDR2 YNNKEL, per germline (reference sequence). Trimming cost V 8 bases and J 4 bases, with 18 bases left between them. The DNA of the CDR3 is TGTGCCAGCTACAGAACGGGAACGGGATACAATGAGCAGTTCTTC. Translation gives CASYRTGTGYNEQFF.

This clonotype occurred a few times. In DNA form, the CDR3 reads TGCAGTGCTAGTAGGACGTACACCGGGGAGCTGTTTTTT. It encodes CSASRTYTGELFF. The chain is built from TRBV20-1 and TRBJ2-2; D gene ambiguous. The CDR3 contains 13 residues. CDR1 and CDR2 (germline): DFQATT, SNEGSKA (reference sequence). The V and J ends lost 3 bases and 3 bases respectively, with 8 bases between them.

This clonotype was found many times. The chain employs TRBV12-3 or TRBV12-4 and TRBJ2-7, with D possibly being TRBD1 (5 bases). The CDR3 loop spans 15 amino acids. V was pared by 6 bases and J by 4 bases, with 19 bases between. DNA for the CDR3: TGTGCCAGCAGCCCCGACACCTCTAAGGGGTACGAGCAGTACTTC. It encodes CASSPDTSKGYEQYF.

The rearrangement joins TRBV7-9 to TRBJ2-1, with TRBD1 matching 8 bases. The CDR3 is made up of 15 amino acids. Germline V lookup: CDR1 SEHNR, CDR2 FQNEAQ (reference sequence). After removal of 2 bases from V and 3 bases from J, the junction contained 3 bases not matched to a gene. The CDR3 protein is CASSLTGQGYNEQFF. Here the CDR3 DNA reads TGTGCCAGCAGCTTAACTGGACAGGGCTACAATGAGCAGTTCTTC.

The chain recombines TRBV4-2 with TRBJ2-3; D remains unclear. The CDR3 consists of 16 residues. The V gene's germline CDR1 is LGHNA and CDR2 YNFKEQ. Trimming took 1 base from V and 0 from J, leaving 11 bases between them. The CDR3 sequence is CASSQGFKHSTDTQYF. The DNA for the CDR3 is TGTGCCAGCAGCCAAGGGTTCAAGCACAGCACAGATACGCAGTATTTT.

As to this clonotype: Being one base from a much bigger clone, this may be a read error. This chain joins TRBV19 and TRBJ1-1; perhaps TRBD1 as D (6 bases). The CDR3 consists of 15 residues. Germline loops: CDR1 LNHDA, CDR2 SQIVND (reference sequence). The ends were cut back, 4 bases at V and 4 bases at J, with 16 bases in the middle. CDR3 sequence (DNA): TGTGCCAGTAGTAAGGGCCAGGGGCTGGGCACTGAAGCTTTCTTT. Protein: CASSKGQGLGTEAFF.

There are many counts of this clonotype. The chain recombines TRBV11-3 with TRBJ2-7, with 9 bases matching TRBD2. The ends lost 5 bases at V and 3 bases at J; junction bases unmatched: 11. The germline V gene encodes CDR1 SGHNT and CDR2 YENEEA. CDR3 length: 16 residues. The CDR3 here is CASSQPGLANDYEQYF. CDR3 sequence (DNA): TGTGCCAGCAGCCAACCGGGACTAGCTAACGACTACGAGCAGTACTTC.

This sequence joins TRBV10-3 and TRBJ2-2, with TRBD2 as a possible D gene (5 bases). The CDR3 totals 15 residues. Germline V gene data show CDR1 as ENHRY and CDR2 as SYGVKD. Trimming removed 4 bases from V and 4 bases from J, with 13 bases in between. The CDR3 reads CAISGRRTGTGELFF. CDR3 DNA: TGTGCCATCAGTGGACGACGGACTGGCACCGGGGAGCTGTTTTTT.

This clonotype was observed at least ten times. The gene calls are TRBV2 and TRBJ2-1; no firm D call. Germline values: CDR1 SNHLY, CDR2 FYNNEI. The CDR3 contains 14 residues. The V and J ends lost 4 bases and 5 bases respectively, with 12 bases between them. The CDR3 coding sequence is TGTGCCAGCAGTGTAGCCAGCCGGGACAATGAGCAGTTCTTC. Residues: CASSVASRDNEQFF. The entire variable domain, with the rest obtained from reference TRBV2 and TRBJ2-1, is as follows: EPEVTQTPSHQVTQMGQEVILRCVPISNHLYFYWYRQILGQKVEFLVSFYNNEISEKSEIFDDQFSVERPDGSNFTLKIRSTKLEDSAMYFCASSVASRDNEQFFGPGTRLTVL.

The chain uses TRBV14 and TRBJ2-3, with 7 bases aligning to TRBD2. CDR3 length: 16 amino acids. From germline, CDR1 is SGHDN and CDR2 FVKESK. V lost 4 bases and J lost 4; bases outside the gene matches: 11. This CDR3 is CASSRRDYSRSDTQYF. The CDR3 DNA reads TGTGCCAGCAGCCGCCGGGACTACAGCAGATCAGATACGCAGTATTTT.

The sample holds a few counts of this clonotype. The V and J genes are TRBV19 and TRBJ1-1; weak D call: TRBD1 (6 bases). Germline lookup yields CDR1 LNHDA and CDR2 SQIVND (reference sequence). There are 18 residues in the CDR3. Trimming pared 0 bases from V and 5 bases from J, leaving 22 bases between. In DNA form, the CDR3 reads TGTGCCAGTAGTATAGATCCCCGGCTGGAGTGGGGGCGGACTGAAGCTTTCTTT. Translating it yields CASSIDPRLEWGRTEAFF.

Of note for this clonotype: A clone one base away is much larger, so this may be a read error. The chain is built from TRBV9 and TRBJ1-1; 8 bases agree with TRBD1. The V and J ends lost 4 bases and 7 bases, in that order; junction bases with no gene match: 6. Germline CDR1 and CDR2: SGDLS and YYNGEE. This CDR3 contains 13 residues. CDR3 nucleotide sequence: TGTGCCAGCAGCATAGCCGGACAGGGTGAAGCTTTCTTT. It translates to CASSIAGQGEAFF.

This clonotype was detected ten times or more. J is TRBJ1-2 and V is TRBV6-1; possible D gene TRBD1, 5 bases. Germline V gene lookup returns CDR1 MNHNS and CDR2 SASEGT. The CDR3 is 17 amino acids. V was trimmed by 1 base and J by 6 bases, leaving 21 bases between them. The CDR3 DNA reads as TGTGCCAGCAGTGAAGTGGCCTCGGGGCTCGAATCTAATGGCTACACCTTC. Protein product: CASSEVASGLESNGYTF.

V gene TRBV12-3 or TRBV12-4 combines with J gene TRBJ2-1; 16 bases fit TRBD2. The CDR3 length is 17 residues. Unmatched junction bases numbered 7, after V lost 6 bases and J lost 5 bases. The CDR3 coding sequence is TGTGCCAGCAGACGACCGGGACTAGCGGGAGGGAACAATGAGCAGTTCTTC. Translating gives CASRRPGLAGGNNEQFF.

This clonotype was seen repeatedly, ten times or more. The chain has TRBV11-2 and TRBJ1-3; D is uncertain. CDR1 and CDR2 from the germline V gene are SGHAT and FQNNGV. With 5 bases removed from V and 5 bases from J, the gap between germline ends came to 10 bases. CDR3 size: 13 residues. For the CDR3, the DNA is TGTGCCAGCAGCCAGGACCGGAGAAACACCATATATTTT. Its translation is CASSQDRRNTIYF.

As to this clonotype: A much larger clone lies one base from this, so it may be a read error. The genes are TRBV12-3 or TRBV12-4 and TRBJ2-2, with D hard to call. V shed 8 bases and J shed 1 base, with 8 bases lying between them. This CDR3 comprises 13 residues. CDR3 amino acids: CASEYLNTGELFF. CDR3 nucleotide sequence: TGTGCCAGCGAGTATTTGAACACCGGGGAGCTGTTTTTT.

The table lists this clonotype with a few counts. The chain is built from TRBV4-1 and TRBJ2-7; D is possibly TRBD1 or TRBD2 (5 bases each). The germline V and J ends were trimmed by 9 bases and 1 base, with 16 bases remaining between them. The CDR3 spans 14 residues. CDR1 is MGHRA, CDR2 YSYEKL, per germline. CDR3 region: CASGERWGSYEQYF. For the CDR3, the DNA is TGCGCCAGTGGGGAAAGGTGGGGGTCCTACGAGCAGTACTTC.

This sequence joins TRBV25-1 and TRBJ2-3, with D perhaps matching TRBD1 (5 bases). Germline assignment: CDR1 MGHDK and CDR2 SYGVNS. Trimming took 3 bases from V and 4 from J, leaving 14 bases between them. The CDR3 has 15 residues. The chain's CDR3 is CASSDPGSRPDTQYF. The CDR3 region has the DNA TGTGCCAGCAGTGATCCAGGGTCTCGGCCAGATACGCAGTATTTT.

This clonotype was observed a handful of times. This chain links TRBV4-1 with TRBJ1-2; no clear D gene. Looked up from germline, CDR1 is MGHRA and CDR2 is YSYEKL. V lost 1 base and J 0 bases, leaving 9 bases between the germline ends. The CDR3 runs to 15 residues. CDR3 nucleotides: TGCGCCAGCAGCCAAGTATTACAATCTAACTATGGCTACACCTTC. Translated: CASSQVLQSNYGYTF.

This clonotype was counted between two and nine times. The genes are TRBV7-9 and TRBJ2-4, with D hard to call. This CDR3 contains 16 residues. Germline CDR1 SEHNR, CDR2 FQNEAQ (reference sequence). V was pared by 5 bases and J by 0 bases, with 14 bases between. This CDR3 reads CASSNGQYLAKNIQYF. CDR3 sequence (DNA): TGTGCCAGCAGCAACGGCCAGTACCTAGCCAAAAACATTCAGTACTTC.

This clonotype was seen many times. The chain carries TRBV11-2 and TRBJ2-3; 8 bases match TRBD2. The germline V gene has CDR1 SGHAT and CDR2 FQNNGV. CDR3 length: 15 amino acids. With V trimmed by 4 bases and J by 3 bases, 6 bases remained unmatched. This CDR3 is CASSSWREDTDTQYF. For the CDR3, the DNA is TGTGCCAGCAGCTCGTGGCGGGAGGATACAGATACGCAGTATTTT.

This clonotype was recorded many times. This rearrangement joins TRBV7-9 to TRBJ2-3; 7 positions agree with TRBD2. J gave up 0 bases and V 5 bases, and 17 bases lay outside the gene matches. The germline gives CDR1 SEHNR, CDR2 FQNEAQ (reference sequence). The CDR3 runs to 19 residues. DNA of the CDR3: TGTGCCAGCAGCCCCCAAGGGTGGCGCGGGAGAGGCAGCACAGATACGCAGTATTTT. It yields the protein CASSPQGWRGRGSTDTQYF.

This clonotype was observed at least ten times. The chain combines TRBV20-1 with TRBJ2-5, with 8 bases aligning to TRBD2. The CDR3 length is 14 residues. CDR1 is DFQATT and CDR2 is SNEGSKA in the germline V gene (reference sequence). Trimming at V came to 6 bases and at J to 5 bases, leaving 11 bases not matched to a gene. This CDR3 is CSAPSEREWETQYF. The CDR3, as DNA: TGCAGTGCACCCTCGGAGCGGGAGTGGGAGACCCAGTACTTC.

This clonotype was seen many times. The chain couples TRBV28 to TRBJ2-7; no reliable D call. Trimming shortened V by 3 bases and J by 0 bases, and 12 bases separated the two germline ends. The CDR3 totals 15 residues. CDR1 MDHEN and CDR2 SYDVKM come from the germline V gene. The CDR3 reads CASSLEPTSSYEQYF. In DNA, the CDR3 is TGTGCCAGCAGTTTGGAGCCTACAAGCTCCTACGAGCAGTACTTC.

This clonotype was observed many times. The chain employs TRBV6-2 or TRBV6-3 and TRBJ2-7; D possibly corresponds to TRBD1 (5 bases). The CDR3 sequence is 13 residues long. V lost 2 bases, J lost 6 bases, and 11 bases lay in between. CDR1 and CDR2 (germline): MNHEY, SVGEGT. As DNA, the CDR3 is TGTGCCAGCAGTTACAGGGGATTGGCCGAGCAGTACTTC. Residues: CASSYRGLAEQYF.

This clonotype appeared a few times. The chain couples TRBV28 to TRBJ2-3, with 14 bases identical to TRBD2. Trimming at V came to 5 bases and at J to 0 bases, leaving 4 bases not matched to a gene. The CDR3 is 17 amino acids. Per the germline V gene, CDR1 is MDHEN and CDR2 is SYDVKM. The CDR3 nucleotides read TGTGCCAGCAGTCCGACTAGCGGGAGGGCTAGCACAGATACGCAGTATTTT. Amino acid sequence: CASSPTSGRASTDTQYF.

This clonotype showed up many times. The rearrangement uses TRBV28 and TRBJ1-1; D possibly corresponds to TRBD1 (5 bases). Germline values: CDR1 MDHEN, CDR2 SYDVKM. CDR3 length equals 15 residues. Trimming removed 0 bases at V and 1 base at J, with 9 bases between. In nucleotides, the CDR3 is TGTGCCAGCAGTTTATGGCGGGGGGAGAACACTGAAGCTTTCTTT. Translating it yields CASSLWRGENTEAFF.

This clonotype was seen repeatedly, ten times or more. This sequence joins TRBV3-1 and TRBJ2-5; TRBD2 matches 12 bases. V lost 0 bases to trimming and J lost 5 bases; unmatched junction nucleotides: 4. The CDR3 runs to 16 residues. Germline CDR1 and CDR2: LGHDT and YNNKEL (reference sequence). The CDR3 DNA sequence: TGTGCCAGCAGCCAAGATCGGGGGACTAGCGGGGAGACCCAGTACTTC. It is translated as CASSQDRGTSGETQYF.

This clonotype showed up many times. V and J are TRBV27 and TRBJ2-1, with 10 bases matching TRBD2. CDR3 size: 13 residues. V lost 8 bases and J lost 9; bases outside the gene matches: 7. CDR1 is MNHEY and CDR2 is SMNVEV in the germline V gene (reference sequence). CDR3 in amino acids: CASSPGLALEQFF. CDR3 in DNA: TGTGCCAGCTCTCCGGGACTAGCGCTTGAGCAGTTCTTC.